This TCR beta chain was captured by sequencing in a study of cytomegalovirus exposure and HLA in healthy donors. A word on this clone: What it binds is not known.

PCR amplification relied on 60 Vbeta primers (plus 13 Jbeta primers). TCRdb keeps only in-frame clones here, not all; method: immunoSEQ multiplex PCR. The sample holds about 170,000 clones, almost 75% seen once. Study outcomes and limitations: Productive rates of about 87% or about 30% were seen for most TCR beta V segments in an earlier analysis. As was reported, the HLA-A and HLA-B alleles of most subjects were accurately predicted from TCR beta sequences.

Looked up from germline, CDR1 is SEHNR and CDR2 is FQNEAQ (reference sequence). The CDR3 is made up of 17 amino acids. Trimming stripped 1 base from V and 3 bases from J, with 18 bases between. The chain employs TRBV7-9 and TRBJ1-1; a weak D match, TRBD1 (5 bases). The TCR comes from a woman younger than 30 in good health and CMV-seropositive. The specimen sequenced was PBMCs. DNA of the CDR3: TGTGCCAGCAGCTTAGGAGACGGGGGATATAGAGACACTGAAGCTTTCTTT. The encoded protein is CASSLGDGGYRDTEAFF.